This T cell receptor beta chain was sequenced during a study of T-cell reconstitution after alpha-beta-depleted transplantation in children. Study-level findings and limits: Alpha-beta T cells present about two months after transplant were reported to originate from several hundred expanded graft clones. T-cell numbers and diversity, one year after transplant, stemmed largely from T cells that were newly produced. In some patients, recipient T cells and intrathymic progenitors surviving conditioning explained high day-60 diversity.

With 8 bases removed from V and 3 bases from J, the gap between germline ends came to 10 bases. The length of the CDR3 is 12 residues. CDR1 is DFQATT and CDR2 is SNEGSKA in the germline V gene (reference sequence). Unique molecular identifiers were incorporated into the prepared TCRbeta library. One entry per CDR3 protein, called by TCRdb with MiXCR from the PCR reads. The sample carries about 600,000 distinct CDR3 sequences, more than 20% recorded once. This clonotype occurred many times. The target antigen is unknown. The genes are TRBV20-1 and TRBJ2-2, with D perhaps TRBD1 (6 bases). The sequenced sample was PBMCs, mostly from graft donor cells, obtained 360 days after TCRalphabeta/CD19-depleted stem cell transplant. This sequence originates from a boy younger than two who had a stem cell transplant for acute myeloid leukemia, so the T cells may come from the graft donor. CDR3 amino acids: CSLTGYTGELFF. The CDR3, as DNA: TGCAGTTTGACAGGCTACACCGGGGAGCTGTTTTTT.